The rows below give T cell receptor beta chains drawn from one sample of a study of control samples from healthy donors and cancer patients. Clones were sequenced by immunoSEQ multiplex PCR, and TCRdb holds only the in-frame ones, with some missing. This sample yields roughly 120,000 clones, of which 75% to 90% are seen a single time; 1.1% belongs to the top ten. Sequencing was performed on PBMCs. Receptors originate from a woman aged 50 to 65 with colorectal cancer. Each CDR3 is given with its conserved first and last residue. A D gene is named only where the DNA matches it firmly. Clone size appears in some rows only: once, few, many, or a class for an expanded clone.

abundance,v_gene,len,d_gene,j_gene,CDR3nt,CDR3aa
NA,TRBV19,15,NA,TRBJ2-2,TGTGCCAGTAGGCGTCGGGTTGGGAACACCGGGGAGCTGTTTTTT,CASRRRVGNTGELFF
NA,TRBV19,16,NA,TRBJ2-7,TGTGCCAGTAGCACCTCCCGGGCTGGGAGCTCCTACGAGCAGTACTTC,CASSTSRAGSSYEQYF
NA,TRBV6-1,16,NA,TRBJ2-7,TGTGCCAGCAGTGAAGCGTTTGCGGGGACCCGTTACGAGCAGTACTTC,CASSEAFAGTRYEQYF
NA,TRBV24-1,13,NA,TRBJ2-3,TGTGCCACCAGTGACCCGAACAGGGATACGCAGTATTTT,CATSDPNRDTQYF
once,TRBV30,13,NA,TRBJ1-1,TGTGCCTGGACGGGCCTCATGAACACTGAAGCTTTCTTT,CAWTGLMNTEAFF
NA,TRBV6-1,12,NA,TRBJ1-5,TGTGCCAGCAGTGAATTAGGGCAGCCCCAGCATTTT,CASSELGQPQHF
once,TRBV29-1,13,NA,TRBJ2-7,TGCAGCGTTGAAGCCAGACGAAGGGGCGAGCAGTACTTC,CSVEARRRGEQYF
few,TRBV28,14,NA,TRBJ1-1,TGTGCCAGCGGAAGAGGGTTGAGAGGGACTGAAGCTTTCTTT,CASGRGLRGTEAFF
once,TRBV28,13,TRBD1,TRBJ1-2,TGTGCCAGCAGTTTTGTGGACAGGTGGGGCTACACCTTC,CASSFVDRWGYTF
NA,TRBV27,14,NA,TRBJ1-2,TGTGCCAGCAGTTTAGGGGGTGCATCTAATGGCTACACCTTC,CASSLGGASNGYTF
NA,TRBV5-6,18,NA,TRBJ2-6,TGTGCCAGCAGCGAATTATCAGGGTTACCCTCTGGGGCCAACGTCCTGACTTTC,CASSELSGLPSGANVLTF
NA,TRBV5-1,13,NA,TRBJ1-2,TGCGCCAGCAGCTTATTCGATGGAGGTGGCTACACCTTC,CASSLFDGGGYTF
NA,TRBV2,15,TRBD2,TRBJ2-1,TGTGCCAGCAGTCAGACTAGCGGGGCATACAATGAGCAGTTCTTC,CASSQTSGAYNEQFF
NA,TRBV12-3/TRBV12-4,11,NA,TRBJ1-3,TGTGCCAGCTATGGGGGAAACACCATATATTTT,CASYGGNTIYF
NA,TRBV5-1,17,NA,TRBJ1-6,TGCGCCAGCAGCTTGGACCCAGATAGCTCCTATAATTCACCCCTCCACTTT,CASSLDPDSSYNSPLHF
NA,TRBV3-1/TRBV3-2,12,NA,TRBJ1-1,TGTGCCAGCAGCCAAAATCTCGGGGTCGCTTTCTTT,CASSQNLGVAFF
NA,TRBV10-3,15,NA,TRBJ2-4,TGTGCCATCAGTGAGACAGATCCAGCCAAAAACATTCAGTACTTC,CAISETDPAKNIQYF
NA,TRBV18,14,NA,TRBJ1-3,TGTGCCAGCTCACCACCGGGACCTGGAAACACCATATATTTT,CASSPPGPGNTIYF
NA,TRBV7-9,13,NA,TRBJ2-7,TGTGCCAGCAGCTTCAACAGTCTCTACGAGCAGTACTTC,CASSFNSLYEQYF
NA,TRBV12-5,13,NA,TRBJ1-2,TGTGCTAGTGGCTCCCCAGATAACTATGGCTACACCTTC,CASGSPDNYGYTF
NA,TRBV6-5,15,NA,TRBJ1-4,TGTGCCAGCAGTTACGGGCGGGAGGGCAATGAAAAACTGTTTTTT,CASSYGREGNEKLFF
NA,TRBV5-1,14,TRBD2,TRBJ2-5,TGCGCCAGCAGCTTCGGGACTACCCAAGAGACCCAGTACTTC,CASSFGTTQETQYF
NA,TRBV18,16,NA,TRBJ1-4,TGTGCCAGCTCACGTTACACCGCCGAAACTAATGAAAAACTGTTTTTT,CASSRYTAETNEKLFF
NA,TRBV9,15,NA,TRBJ2-1,TGTGCCAGCAGCGTCAGTAGCTCATCCTACAATGAGCAGTTCTTC,CASSVSSSSYNEQFF
NA,TRBV10-3,14,TRBD1,TRBJ1-6,TGTGCCATCCGGGAGGGGCAGGGGGATTCACCCCTCCACTTT,CAIREGQGDSPLHF
once,TRBV30,13,NA,TRBJ1-6,TGTGCCTGGGGCGGGGGGATTAATTCACCCCTCCACTTT,CAWGGGINSPLHF
NA,TRBV5-6,16,NA,TRBJ1-5,TGTGCCAGCAGCTGGGGGCCGGGCAGGGCGGATCAGCCCCAGCATTTT,CASSWGPGRADQPQHF
NA,TRBV6-1,15,NA,TRBJ1-6,TGTGCCAGCAGTGATACTTGGACGAGGAGTTCACCCCTCCACTTT,CASSDTWTRSSPLHF
NA,TRBV29-1,14,NA,TRBJ1-2,TGCAGCGTTGAAGATCAGGGCCGGGACTATGGCTACACCTTC,CSVEDQGRDYGYTF
NA,TRBV11-2,15,NA,TRBJ1-6,TGTGCCAGCAGCTCCGGGACTCACAGTGATTCACCCCTCCACTTT,CASSSGTHSDSPLHF
NA,TRBV10-3,17,TRBD1,TRBJ1-6,TGTGCCATCAGTCCCGGGACAGGGGGCTCCTATAATTCACCCCTCCACTTT,CAISPGTGGSYNSPLHF
NA,TRBV7-8,14,NA,TRBJ1-1,TGTGCCAGCATGGGACTCCCGGCGGACACTGAAGCTTTCTTT,CASMGLPADTEAFF
NA,TRBV2,14,NA,TRBJ1-5,TGTGCCAGCAGTGAAACAGGGCTCAATCAGCCCCAGCATTTT,CASSETGLNQPQHF
NA,TRBV4-2,17,TRBD1,TRBJ1-4,TGTGCCAGCAGCCTTGGAGTAGCCGGGACAGGAAATGAAAAACTGTTTTTT,CASSLGVAGTGNEKLFF
NA,TRBV5-1,12,NA,TRBJ1-1,TGCGCCAGCAGCGATAGGGGGACTGAAGCTTTCTTT,CASSDRGTEAFF
NA,TRBV4-1,15,NA,TRBJ2-2,TGCGCCAGCAGCCAAGGAACGACGAACACCGGGGAGCTGTTTTTT,CASSQGTTNTGELFF
NA,TRBV11-2,14,TRBD2,TRBJ2-1,TGTGCCAGCAGCTATCCGGGGGGACCCAATGAGCAGTTCTTC,CASSYPGGPNEQFF
NA,TRBV5-5,14,NA,TRBJ2-7,TGTGCCAGCAGCTTGGGACTAGATTTACACGAGCAGTACTTC,CASSLGLDLHEQYF
NA,TRBV5-1,16,NA,TRBJ2-6,TGCGCCAGCAGCCTCCGGGACCTCTCTGGGGCCAACGTCCTGACTTTC,CASSLRDLSGANVLTF
NA,TRBV5-1,14,NA,TRBJ2-3,TGCGCCAGCAGCCCAGCCCGGGGCACAGATACGCAGTATTTT,CASSPARGTDTQYF
NA,TRBV5-4,15,NA,TRBJ2-1,TGTGCCAGCAGCTTGGACCGGGGGCCCTACAATGAGCAGTTCTTC,CASSLDRGPYNEQFF
once,TRBV27,14,NA,TRBJ2-2,TGTGCCAGCAGACAGGGAGGTTATGCCGGGGAGCTGTTTTTT,CASRQGGYAGELFF
NA,TRBV11-3,15,TRBD2,TRBJ2-3,TGTGCCAGCAGCGTAGCGGGGGCCACCACAGATACGCAGTATTTT,CASSVAGATTDTQYF
NA,TRBV19,15,TRBD2,TRBJ2-2,TGTGCCAGTAGTATAACCGGGACTAGCACCGGGGAGCTGTTTTTT,CASSITGTSTGELFF
NA,TRBV4-1,14,TRBD2,TRBJ2-7,TGCGCCAGCAGCCTAGCGGGAGCGGGGTACGAGCAGTACTTC,CASSLAGAGYEQYF
NA,TRBV7-3,13,NA,TRBJ2-4,TGTGCCAGCAGCTTAACCAGGGAGGACATTCAGTACTTC,CASSLTREDIQYF
NA,TRBV19,13,NA,TRBJ2-1,TGTGCCAGTAGTCCGGCGACCCACAATGAGCAGTTCTTC,CASSPATHNEQFF
NA,TRBV4-1,17,NA,TRBJ2-1,TGCGCCAGCAGCCAAGCCCCCCCTCGGGACGCCTACAATGAGCAGTTCTTC,CASSQAPPRDAYNEQFF
NA,TRBV3-1/TRBV3-2,14,NA,TRBJ1-4,TGTGCCAGCAGCCAACGAGGGGCTAATGAAAAACTGTTTTTT,CASSQRGANEKLFF
NA,TRBV29-1,13,TRBD1,TRBJ1-1,TGCAGCGCTACCGGGACAGGGAACACTGAAGCTTTCTTT,CSATGTGNTEAFF
NA,TRBV19,15,NA,TRBJ2-7,TGTGCCAGTAGTATTGGGAGCGTCGGTATCTACGAGCAGTACTTC,CASSIGSVGIYEQYF